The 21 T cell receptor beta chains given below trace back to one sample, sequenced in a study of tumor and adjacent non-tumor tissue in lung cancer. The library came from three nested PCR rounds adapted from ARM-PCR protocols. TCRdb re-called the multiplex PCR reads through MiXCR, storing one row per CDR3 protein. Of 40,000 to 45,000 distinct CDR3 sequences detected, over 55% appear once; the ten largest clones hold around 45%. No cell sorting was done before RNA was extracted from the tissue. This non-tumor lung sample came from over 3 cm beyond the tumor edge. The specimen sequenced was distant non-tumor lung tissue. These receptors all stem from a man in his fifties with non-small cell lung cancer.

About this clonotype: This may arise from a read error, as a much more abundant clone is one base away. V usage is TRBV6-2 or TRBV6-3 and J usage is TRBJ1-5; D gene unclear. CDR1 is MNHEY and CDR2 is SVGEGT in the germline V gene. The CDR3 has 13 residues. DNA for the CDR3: TGTGTCAGCAGACCCCCCGGGGAGGGAAATTCTCATTTT. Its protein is CVSRPPGEGNSHF.

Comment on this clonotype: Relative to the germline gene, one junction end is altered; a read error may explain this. CDR3 nucleotide sequence: TGCTGCGTGACCCCCGGGACAGTGGGCACAGATACGCAGTATTTT. Its protein is CCVTPGTVGTDTQYF. The genes are TRBV29-1 and TRBJ2-3, with 7 bases aligning to TRBD1. The germline gives CDR1 SQVTM, CDR2 ANQGSEA. CDR3 length equals 15 residues.

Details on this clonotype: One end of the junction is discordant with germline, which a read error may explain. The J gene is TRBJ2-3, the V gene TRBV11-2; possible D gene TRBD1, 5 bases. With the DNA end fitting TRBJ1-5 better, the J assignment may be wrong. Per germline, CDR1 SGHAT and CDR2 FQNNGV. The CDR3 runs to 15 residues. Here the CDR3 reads CTSSTPGSVGDTQHF. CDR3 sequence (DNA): TGTACCAGCAGCACCCCAGGGAGTGTGGGCGATACGCAGCATTTT.

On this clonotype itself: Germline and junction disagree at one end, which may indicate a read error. The CDR3 here is CASSLGRGGGSSYEQYF. The CDR3 DNA is TGTGCCAGCAGCTTAGGGAGAGGGGGTGGCAGCTCCTATGAGCAGTACTTC. This chain uses TRBV11-2 with TRBJ2-7; D may be TRBD1 (6 bases). The CDR3 loop spans 17 amino acids. Germline V gives CDR1 SGHAT, CDR2 FQNNGV.

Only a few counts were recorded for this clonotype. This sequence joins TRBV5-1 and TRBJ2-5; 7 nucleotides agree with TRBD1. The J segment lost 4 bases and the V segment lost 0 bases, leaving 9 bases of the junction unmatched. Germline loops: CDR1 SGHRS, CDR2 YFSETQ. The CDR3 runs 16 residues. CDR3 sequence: CASSLAPTGNAETQYF. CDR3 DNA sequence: TGCGCCAGCAGCTTGGCCCCGACAGGGAATGCAGAGACCCAGTACTTC.

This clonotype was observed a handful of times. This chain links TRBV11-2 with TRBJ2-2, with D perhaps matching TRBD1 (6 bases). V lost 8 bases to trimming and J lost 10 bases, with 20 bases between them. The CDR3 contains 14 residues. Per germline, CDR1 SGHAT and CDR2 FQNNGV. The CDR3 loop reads CASGTNRAAEELFF. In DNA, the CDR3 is TGTGCCAGCGGCACAAACAGGGCTGCCGAGGAGCTGTTTTTT.

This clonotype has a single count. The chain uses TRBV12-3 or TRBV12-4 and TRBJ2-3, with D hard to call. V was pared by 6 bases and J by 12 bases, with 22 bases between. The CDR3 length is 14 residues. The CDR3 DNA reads TGTGCCAGCAGAGCATCCAACGGGCCTGATGCACAGTATTTT. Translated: CASRASNGPDAQYF.

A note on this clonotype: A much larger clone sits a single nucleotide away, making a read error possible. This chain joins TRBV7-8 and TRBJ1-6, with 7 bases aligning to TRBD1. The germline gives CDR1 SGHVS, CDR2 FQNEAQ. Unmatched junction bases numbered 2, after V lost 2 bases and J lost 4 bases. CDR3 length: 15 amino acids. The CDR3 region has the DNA TGTGCCAGCAGCTTAAACAGGGGATATAATTCACCCCTCCACTTT. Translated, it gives CASSLNRGYNSPLHF. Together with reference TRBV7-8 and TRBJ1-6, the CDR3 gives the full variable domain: GAGVSQSPRYKVAKRGQDVALRCDPISGHVSLFWYQQALGQGPEFLTYFQNEAQLDKSGLPSDRFFAERPEGSVSTLKIQRTQQEDSAVYLCASSLNRGYNSPLHFGNGTRLTVT.

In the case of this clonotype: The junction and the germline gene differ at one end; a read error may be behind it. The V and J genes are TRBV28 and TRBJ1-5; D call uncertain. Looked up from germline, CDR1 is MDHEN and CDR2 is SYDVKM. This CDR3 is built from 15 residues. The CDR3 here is CTSTPDGISNQPQHF. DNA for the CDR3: TGTACCAGCACCCCTGATGGAATTAGCAATCAGCCCCAGCATTTT.

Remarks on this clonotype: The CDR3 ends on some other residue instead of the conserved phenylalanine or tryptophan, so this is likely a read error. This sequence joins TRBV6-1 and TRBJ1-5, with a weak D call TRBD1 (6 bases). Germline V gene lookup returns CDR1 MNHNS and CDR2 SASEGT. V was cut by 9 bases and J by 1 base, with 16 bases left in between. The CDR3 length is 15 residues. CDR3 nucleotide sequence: TGTGCCAGTAATAGAAAGGGGGAGAGCAATCAGCCCCAGCATGTT. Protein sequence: CASNRKGESNQPQHV.

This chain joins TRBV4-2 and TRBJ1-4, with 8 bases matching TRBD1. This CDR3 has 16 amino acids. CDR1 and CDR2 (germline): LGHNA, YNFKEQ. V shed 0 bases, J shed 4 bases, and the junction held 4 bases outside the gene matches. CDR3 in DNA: TGTGCCAGCAGCCAAGATGGGACAGGAAATAATGAAAAACTGTTTTTT. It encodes CASSQDGTGNNEKLFF.

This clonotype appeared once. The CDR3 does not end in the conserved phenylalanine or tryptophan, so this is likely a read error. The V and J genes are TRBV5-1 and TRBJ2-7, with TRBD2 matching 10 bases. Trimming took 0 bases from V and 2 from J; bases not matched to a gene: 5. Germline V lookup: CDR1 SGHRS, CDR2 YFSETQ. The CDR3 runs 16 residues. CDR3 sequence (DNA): TGCGCCAGCAGCTTGGGCGGTAGCGGGAGGACCTACGAGCAGTACATC. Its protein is CASSLGGSGRTYEQYI.

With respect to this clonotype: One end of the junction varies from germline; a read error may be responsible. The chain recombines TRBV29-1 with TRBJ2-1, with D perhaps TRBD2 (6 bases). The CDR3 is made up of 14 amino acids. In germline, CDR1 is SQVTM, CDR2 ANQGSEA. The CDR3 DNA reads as TGCAGCGTCATTCGGGTAGCGGTATACAATGAGCAGCTCTTC. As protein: CSVIRVAVYNEQLF.

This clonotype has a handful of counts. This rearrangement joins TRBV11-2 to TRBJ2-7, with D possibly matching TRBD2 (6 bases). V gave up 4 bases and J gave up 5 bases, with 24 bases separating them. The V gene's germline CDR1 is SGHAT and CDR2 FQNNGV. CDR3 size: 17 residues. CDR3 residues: CASSSGRSARGSHEQYF. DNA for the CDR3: TGTGCCAGCAGCTCAGGAAGGTCCGCTCGGGGGTCCCACGAGCAGTACTTC.

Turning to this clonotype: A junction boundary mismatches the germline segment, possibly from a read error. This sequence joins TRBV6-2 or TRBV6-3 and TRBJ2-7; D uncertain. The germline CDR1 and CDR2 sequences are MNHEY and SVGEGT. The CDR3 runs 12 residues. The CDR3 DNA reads TGTGCCCAGTCCTCGCAGTGTGGCGAGCATTACTTC. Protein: CAQSSQCGEHYF.

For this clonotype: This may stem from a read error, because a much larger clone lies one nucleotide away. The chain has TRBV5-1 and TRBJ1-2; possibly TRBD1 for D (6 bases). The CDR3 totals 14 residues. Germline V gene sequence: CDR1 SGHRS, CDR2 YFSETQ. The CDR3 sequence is CTSSQGTFNYGYTF. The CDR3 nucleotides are TGCACCAGCAGCCAGGGGACTTTTAACTATGGCTACACCTTC.

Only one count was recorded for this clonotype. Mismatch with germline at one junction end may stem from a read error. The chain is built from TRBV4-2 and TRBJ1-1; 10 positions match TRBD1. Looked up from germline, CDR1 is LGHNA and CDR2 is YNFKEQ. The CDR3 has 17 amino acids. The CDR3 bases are TGTACCAGCAGCCAAGTGTTCGGGCGGACAGGGGGAACTGAAGCTTTCTTT. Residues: CTSSQVFGRTGGTEAFF.

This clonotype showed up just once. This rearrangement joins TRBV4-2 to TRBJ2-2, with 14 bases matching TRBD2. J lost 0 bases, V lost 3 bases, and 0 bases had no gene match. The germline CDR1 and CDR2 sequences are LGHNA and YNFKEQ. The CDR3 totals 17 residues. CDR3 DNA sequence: TGTGCCAGCAGCCAGGGACTAGCGGGGGCGAACACCGGGGAGCTGTTTTTT. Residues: CASSQGLAGANTGELFF.

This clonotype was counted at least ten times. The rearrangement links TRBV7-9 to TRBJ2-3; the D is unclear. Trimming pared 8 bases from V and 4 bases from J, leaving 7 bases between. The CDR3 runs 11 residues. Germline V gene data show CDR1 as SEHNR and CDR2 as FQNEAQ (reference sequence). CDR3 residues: CASRGADTQYF. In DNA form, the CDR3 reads TGTGCCAGCCGTGGCGCAGATACGCAGTATTTT.

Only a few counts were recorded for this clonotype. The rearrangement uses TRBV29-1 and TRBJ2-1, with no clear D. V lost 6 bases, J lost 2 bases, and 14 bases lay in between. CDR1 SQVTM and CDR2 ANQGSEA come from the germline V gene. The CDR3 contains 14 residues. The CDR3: CSVEPGFTYNEQFF. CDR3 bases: TGCAGCGTCGAGCCCGGTTTTACCTACAATGAGCAGTTCTTC.

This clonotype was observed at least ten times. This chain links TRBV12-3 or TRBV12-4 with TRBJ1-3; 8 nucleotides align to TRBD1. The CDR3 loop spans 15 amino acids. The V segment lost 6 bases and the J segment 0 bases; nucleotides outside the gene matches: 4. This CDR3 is CASSLTGGSGNTIYF. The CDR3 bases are TGTGCCAGCAGCTTAACAGGGGGCTCTGGAAACACCATATATTTT.